These 6 T cell receptor beta chains were all obtained from the same sample, sequenced in a study of alternative splicing in chronic myeloid leukemia remission. Poly-A-selected mRNA from 0.9 to 1 ug total RNA formed the libraries. With the bulk RNA-seq reads reprocessed, TCRdb shows one record per CDR3 protein and no DNA. This sample contains about 65 distinct CDR3 sequences. Time point: chronic-phase CML before TKI therapy (screening/day 1). The source was PBMCs or total blood leukocytes (not recorded which), collected at diagnosis. All receptors derive from an adult with chronic myeloid leukemia.

The V call is TRBV5-1, the J call TRBJ1-1. Germline loops: CDR1 SGHRS, CDR2 YFSETQ. The length of the CDR3 is 14 residues. This chain's CDR3 is CASSLEGRDTEAFF.

CDR3 loop: CSVGQGPGDTEAFF. The chain joins TRBV29-1 to TRBJ1-1. Looked up from germline, CDR1 is SQVTM and CDR2 is ANQGSEA. The CDR3 has 14 amino acids.

This chain joins TRBV20-1 and TRBJ2-7; absent DNA, TCRdb's TRBD2 call cannot be checked. The V gene's germline CDR1 is DFQATT and CDR2 SNEGSKA (reference sequence). The CDR3 spans 14 residues. The CDR3 sequence: CSAILRQGSNEQYF.

The J gene is TRBJ1-1, the V gene TRBV6-1. The CDR3 totals 14 residues. The germline V gene has CDR1 MNHNS and CDR2 SASEGT. This CDR3 is CASSEGLGEAEAFF.

V is TRBV30 and J is TRBJ1-4. Germline V gene sequence: CDR1 GTSNPN, CDR2 SVGIG (reference sequence). The CDR3 is 13 residues long. This CDR3 is CAWSVQPGEKLFF.

This sequence joins TRBV6-2 or TRBV6-3 and TRBJ1-1. The CDR3 contains 14 residues. Looked up from germline, CDR1 is MNHEY and CDR2 is SVGEGT. The CDR3 is CASSRFGQGVEAFF.